One sample yielded the 7 T cell receptor beta chains listed below, sequenced in a study of T cell responses to AZD1222 COVID-19 vaccine. Measured with immunoSEQ multiplex PCR; TCRdb has only the in-frame clones, and not every one. The sample has roughly 130,000 clones, 87% seen once. This material consisted of peripheral blood, taken on day 0 of AZD1222 vaccination. These receptors originate from an adult in good health.

This clone was observed a few times. The J gene is TRBJ2-7, the V gene TRBV7-8; D gene ambiguous. The CDR3 is 16 amino acids. Germline assignment: CDR1 SGHVS and CDR2 FQNEAQ. Trimming cost V 1 base and J 0 bases, with 13 bases left between them. The CDR3 nucleotides are TGTGCCAGCAGCTTAGGTCGCAGGCCCAACTCCTACGAGCAGTACTTC. Translated: CASSLGRRPNSYEQYF.

V gene TRBV30 combines with J gene TRBJ2-6; a weak D match, TRBD1 (6 bases). This CDR3 comprises 13 residues. CDR1 and CDR2 (germline): GTSNPN, SVGIG (reference sequence). The V gene lost 7 bases and the J gene lost 3 bases, with 10 bases spanning the gap. DNA of the CDR3: TGTGCCTACACAGGGAGTGGGGCCAACGTCCTGACTTTC. Its protein is CAYTGSGANVLTF.

This chain links TRBV4-2 with TRBJ2-4; 7 nucleotides match TRBD1. Germline CDR1 is LGHNA and CDR2 is YNFKEQ. The CDR3 has 20 residues. V gave up 0 bases and J gave up 0 bases; unmatched junction bases: 14. The CDR3 nucleotides are TGTGCCAGCAGCCAAGATTACAGGACAGGAGGTCTTTTAGCCAAAAACATTCAGTACTTC. It is translated as CASSQDYRTGGLLAKNIQYF.

This chain joins TRBV7-7 and TRBJ2-3; D is tentatively TRBD1 or TRBD2 (5 bases each). Trimming stripped 4 bases from V and 2 bases from J, with 10 bases between. Germline V lookup: CDR1 SSHAT, CDR2 FNYEAQ (reference sequence). The CDR3 runs 14 residues. CDR3 DNA sequence: TGTGCCAGCAGCTCCGGGACGGTCACAGATACGCAGTATTTT. Translated, it gives CASSSGTVTDTQYF.

This chain connects TRBV27 to TRBJ2-4; 9 bases line up with TRBD2. The CDR3 sequence is 17 residues long. With V trimmed by 0 bases and J by 3 bases, 6 bases remained unmatched. The V gene's germline CDR1 is MNHEY and CDR2 SMNVEV (reference sequence). The CDR3 bases are TGTGCCAGCAGTTTATCCAGAAGCGGGGGGTTCAAAAACATTCAGTACTTC. Amino acid sequence: CASSLSRSGGFKNIQYF.

This clone was seen a single time. The V and J genes are TRBV7-2 and TRBJ1-1, with a tentative D call TRBD1 (5 bases). V shed 3 bases and J shed 5 bases, with 10 bases lying between them. The germline gives CDR1 SGHTA, CDR2 FQGNSA. The CDR3 extends over 13 amino acids. The CDR3: CASSLAGLTEAFF. As DNA, the CDR3 is TGTGCCAGCAGCTTGGCAGGGTTAACTGAAGCTTTCTTT.

This chain joins TRBV28 and TRBJ1-5; possibly TRBD1 for D (5 bases). The CDR3 spans 15 residues. V was clipped by 0 bases and J by 7 bases, with 13 bases between them. Germline V gene sequence: CDR1 MDHEN, CDR2 SYDVKM. CDR3 residues: CASSLWSGGGQPQHF. CDR3 DNA sequence: TGTGCCAGCAGTTTATGGTCCGGGGGGGGACAGCCCCAGCATTTT.